This T cell receptor (beta chain) was identified in a study of Ad26.COV2.S vaccination and SARS-CoV-2 variants. This sample's treatment: about 20 received Ad26.COV2.S at low or high dose, single or two shots; 5 received placebo; per-sample allocation not given. Vaccine and placebo recipients were sampled on day 63 after the first injection. Its platform was an Ad26 vector, and its expressed antigen was Wuhan-strain SARS-CoV-2 spike. Some clones are missing from TCRdb's copy, which holds only in-frame ones; the method was immunoSEQ multiplex PCR. The table has approximately 300,000 clones, about 86% seen once. To note about this clone: Antigen specificity is unknown.

Study results and caveats: For non-spike TCRs, breadth in vaccine recipients resembled that in placebo recipients.

The sample in question was peripheral blood, obtained in a trial of Ad26.COV2.S vaccine versus placebo. This TCR came from a person aged 18 to 65 who received the Ad26.COV2.S COVID-19 vaccine or a placebo.

As DNA, the CDR3 is TGTGCCAGCAGGAGGACAGGACAGAACTATGGCTACACCTTC. This gives the protein CASRRTGQNYGYTF. This chain joins TRBV25-1 and TRBJ1-2; TRBD1 agrees at 7 bases. CDR1 MGHDK and CDR2 SYGVNS come from the germline V gene. CDR3 length: 14 residues. Trimming removed 6 bases from V and 2 bases from J; junction bases left unmatched: 6.